The 32 T cell receptor beta chains given below trace back to one sample, sequenced in a study of T cells in Graves' hyperthyroidism and ophthalmopathy. Researchers amplified the TCR beta CDR3 regions from RNA transcripts. First-round RT-PCR targeting the TCR CDR3 was performed with the HTBI primer set. TCRdb passed the multiplex PCR reads through MiXCR, listing each CDR3 protein once. The sample yields hundreds of thousands of distinct CDR3 sequences, 16% seen once. The specimen was blood. These receptors were collected from a woman aged 40 to 49 with Graves' ophthalmopathy.

This clonotype was counted at least ten times. The chain couples TRBV11-2 to TRBJ1-1, with D maybe TRBD1 (6 bases). The CDR3 is made up of 16 amino acids. CDR1 is SGHAT and CDR2 is FQNNGV in the germline V gene. V lost 4 bases and J 4 bases, leaving 19 bases between the germline ends. This chain's CDR3 is CASSYWGQKGITEAFF. Here the CDR3 DNA reads TGTGCCAGCAGCTATTGGGGACAAAAGGGTATCACTGAAGCTTTCTTT. The whole variable domain, remainder taken from reference TRBV11-2 and TRBJ1-1, is EAGVAQSPRYKIIEKRQSVAFWCNPISGHATLYWYQQILGQGPKLLIQFQNNGVVDDSQLPKDRFSAERLKGVDSTLKIQPAKLEDSAVYLCASSYWGQKGITEAFFGQGTRLTVV.

As regards this clonotype: This sequence may be a read error, since a much larger clone differs from it by one base. This CDR3 is missing its conserved last phenylalanine or tryptophan, likely due to a read error. The chain employs TRBV5-1 and TRBJ1-2; 11 nucleotides agree with TRBD1. CDR1 SGHRS and CDR2 YFSETQ come from the germline V gene. The CDR3 has 14 residues. Germline trimming cut 4 bases from V and 8 bases from J; bases unmatched to any gene: 7. The CDR3 protein is CASSHGQGARGYTL. CDR3 DNA sequence: TGCGCCAGCAGCCATGGACAGGGGGCAAGAGGCTACACCCTC.

The genes are TRBV30 and TRBJ2-7; 7 bases map to TRBD1. The junction had 6 bases not matched to a gene; V was cut back by 4 bases and J by 0 bases. Per the germline V gene, CDR1 is GTSNPN and CDR2 is SVGIG (reference sequence). The CDR3 contains 14 residues. The CDR3 sequence: CAWTLTGSSYEQYF. DNA for the CDR3: TGTGCCTGGACCTTGACAGGGAGCTCCTACGAGCAGTACTTC. Full variable domain (remainder filled in from reference TRBV30 and TRBJ2-7): SQTIHQWPATLVQPVGSPLSLECTVEGTSNPNLYWYRQAAGRGLQLLFYSVGIGQISSEVPQNLSASRPQDRQFILSSKKLLLSDSGFYLCAWTLTGSSYEQYFGPGTRLTVT.

Concerning this clonotype itself: A much larger clone is a single base away; this may be a read error. CDR3 coding DNA: TGTGCCAGCAGTTTATCTACTAGTCCTAGCGGGGACAATGAGCGGTTCTTC. Amino acids: CASSLSTSPSGDNERFF. V usage is TRBV27 and J usage is TRBJ2-1, with 9 bases that match TRBD2. This CDR3 region has 17 residues. Germline lookup yields CDR1 MNHEY and CDR2 SMNVEV (reference sequence).

The chain carries TRBV29-1 and TRBJ2-7; D call uncertain. CDR3 length equals 11 residues. The V gene's germline CDR1 is SQVTM and CDR2 ANQGSEA. Trimming took 4 bases from V and 3 from J, leaving 7 bases between them. CDR3 bases: TGCAGCGTTGTCCGGCACTACGAGCAGTACTTC. Translating it yields CSVVRHYEQYF.

The sample holds many counts of this clonotype. V is TRBV5-1 and J is TRBJ2-7; TRBD1 aligns across 7 bases. The CDR3 runs 15 residues. Germline V CDR1 and CDR2: SGHRS, YFSETQ. The junction had 7 bases not matched to a gene; V was cut back by 4 bases and J by 0 bases. CDR3: CASSLPGQSSYEQYF. The CDR3 DNA is TGCGCCAGCAGCCTGCCGGGACAGAGCTCCTACGAGCAGTACTTC.

This chain joins TRBV5-4 and TRBJ2-5; D may be TRBD2 (8 bases). CDR1 and CDR2 (germline): SGHNT, YYREEE (reference sequence). The CDR3 runs to 15 residues. With 4 bases removed from V and 4 bases from J, the gap between germline ends came to 17 bases. The CDR3 DNA reads as TGTGCCAGCAGCCAAAGACAGGGACTAGGAGAGACCCAGTACTTC. This gives the protein CASSQRQGLGETQYF.

At least ten counts were recorded for this clonotype. The gene calls are TRBV27 and TRBJ2-1; D might be TRBD2 (5 bases). The CDR3 has 15 amino acids. Germline CDR1 is MNHEY and CDR2 is SMNVEV (reference sequence). V dropped 0 bases and J dropped 0 bases, with 6 bases sitting between them. The CDR3 loop reads CASSLSGNSYNEQFF. CDR3 sequence (DNA): TGTGCCAGCAGTTTATCCGGGAACTCCTACAATGAGCAGTTCTTC.

This clonotype was seen at least ten times. V usage is TRBV6-1 and J usage is TRBJ1-1; tentative D call: TRBD1 (5 bases). CDR1 and CDR2 from the germline V gene are MNHNS and SASEGT. The V gene lost 6 bases and the J gene lost 4 bases, with 18 bases spanning the gap. CDR3 length equals 15 residues. CDR3: CASRSSPGTSTEAFF. The CDR3 bases are TGTGCCAGCAGATCCTCCCCGGGGACGAGCACTGAAGCTTTCTTT.

This clonotype was seen at least ten times. A read error may account for a junction end that differs from germline. The chain has TRBV4-1 and TRBJ2-1; D gene uncertain. The CDR3 has 15 residues. The germline gives CDR1 MGHRA, CDR2 YSYEKL. Written as DNA, the CDR3 is TGTGCCAGCAGCCTAACTCGTAGCTCCTACAATGAGCAGTTCTTC. Residues: CASSLTRSSYNEQFF.

This clonotype has at least ten counts. The chain combines TRBV5-1 with TRBJ2-3, with 9 bases identical to TRBD1. The CDR3 consists of 15 residues. The J segment lost 5 bases and the V segment lost 4 bases, leaving 8 bases of the junction unmatched. Germline CDR1 SGHRS, CDR2 YFSETQ. The CDR3 nucleotides read TGCGCCAGCAGCCTGGGGGACAGGGACGGAGATACGCAGTATTTT. Its protein is CASSLGDRDGDTQYF.

The V call is TRBV28, the J call TRBJ2-1; no reliable D call. This CDR3 is 13 amino acids long. Deletions cut 8 bases from V and 6 bases from J, with 14 bases between. Per the germline V gene, CDR1 is MDHEN and CDR2 is SYDVKM. As DNA, the CDR3 is TGTGCCAGCTCTTCTGGGGATCGCAATGAGCAGTTCTTC. Translation gives CASSSGDRNEQFF.

Here the CDR3 DNA reads TGTGCCAGCAGTGTAGCGGGAGAAAATCTCGAGCAGTACTTC. Its translation is CASSVAGENLEQYF. The chain links TRBV6-1 to TRBJ2-7, with TRBD2 matching over 9 bases. This CDR3 is built from 14 residues. The germline gives CDR1 MNHNS, CDR2 SASEGT. Trimming removed 4 bases from V and 6 bases from J; junction bases left unmatched: 7.

The chain has TRBV10-2 and TRBJ2-7, with 8 bases identical to TRBD1. The CDR3 covers 15 residues. The J segment lost 2 bases and the V segment lost 6 bases, leaving 9 bases of the junction unmatched. Germline V lookup: CDR1 WSHSY, CDR2 SAAADI. CDR3 sequence (DNA): TGCGCCAGCAGCCCCGGGACAGGAAATCCCTACGAGCAGTACTTC. Its translation: CASSPGTGNPYEQYF.

This clonotype was seen a handful of times. The junction shows a germline mismatch at one end, possibly a read error. The V gene is TRBV3-1, the J gene TRBJ2-3, with a tentative D call TRBD1 (6 bases). Germline assignment: CDR1 LGHDT and CDR2 YNNKEL (reference sequence). This CDR3 contains 15 residues. The CDR3 sequence: CASSQERGITGTQYF. As DNA, the CDR3 is TGTGCCAGCAGCCAAGAAAGGGGGATCACAGGTACGCAGTATTTT.

The chain joins TRBV5-1 to TRBJ2-5, with 10 nucleotides matching TRBD1. V dropped 3 bases and J dropped 5; count of bases not matched to a gene: 7. The germline gives CDR1 SGHRS, CDR2 YFSETQ. The CDR3 is 15 amino acids. DNA for the CDR3: TGCGCCAGCAGCTCCGACAGGGGGCGAGGGGAGACCCAGTACTTC. This codes for CASSSDRGRGETQYF.

This clonotype has just one count. The V gene is TRBV4-1, the J gene TRBJ1-5; 9 positions match TRBD1. CDR1 is MGHRA and CDR2 is YSYEKL in the germline V gene. Trimming took 2 bases from V and 0 from J; bases not matched to a gene: 5. This CDR3 spans 17 amino acids. CDR3 residues: CASSQRDRADSNQPQHF. The CDR3 DNA reads TGCGCCAGCAGCCAACGGGACAGGGCGGATAGCAATCAGCCCCAGCATTTT.

This clonotype came up many times. This rearrangement joins TRBV11-2 to TRBJ1-6; 7 nucleotides agree with TRBD1. The CDR3 covers 15 residues. J lost 7 bases, V lost 5 bases, and 8 bases had no gene match. Germline values: CDR1 SGHAT, CDR2 FQNNGV. CDR3 in amino acids: CASSRQGAANSPLHF. The CDR3, as DNA: TGTGCCAGCAGCCGACAGGGAGCTGCGAATTCACCCCTCCACTTT.

The chain joins TRBV20-1 to TRBJ2-7, with 7 bases aligning to TRBD1. This CDR3 contains 12 residues. The ends lost 4 bases at V and 2 bases at J; junction bases unmatched: 2. The germline V gene encodes CDR1 DFQATT and CDR2 SNEGSKA (reference sequence). As DNA, the CDR3 is TGCAGTGCTAATAGGGGGCCCTACGAGCAGTACTTC. It specifies CSANRGPYEQYF.

This chain connects TRBV19 to TRBJ2-3; a possible D gene is TRBD1 (6 bases). V was shortened by 7 bases and J by 4 bases, with 21 bases between the two germline ends. The germline V gene encodes CDR1 LNHDA and CDR2 SQIVND (reference sequence). The CDR3 extends over 16 amino acids. This CDR3 is CASNHRIAGVPDTQYF. CDR3 bases: TGTGCCAGTAACCACAGGATAGCAGGGGTTCCAGATACGCAGTATTTT. The variable domain in full, completed from reference TRBV19 and TRBJ2-3, reads DGGITQSPKYLFRKEGQNVTLSCEQNLNHDAMYWYRQDPGQGLRLIYYSQIVNDFQKGDIAEGYSVSREKKESFPLTVTSAQKNPTAFYLCASNHRIAGVPDTQYFGPGTRLTVL.

This clonotype was counted many times. The chain joins TRBV6-2 or TRBV6-3 to TRBJ1-5, with 7 positions matching TRBD1. Unmatched junction bases numbered 4, after V lost 4 bases and J lost 7 bases. There are 13 residues in the CDR3. Germline CDR1 MNHEY, CDR2 SVGEGT. DNA of the CDR3: TGTGCCAGCAGTTCAGGGGGACGGCAGCCCCAGCATTTT. It is translated as CASSSGGRQPQHF.

This clonotype has a count of ten or more. This sequence joins TRBV28 and TRBJ2-7, with 11 bases that match TRBD2. The J segment lost 2 bases and the V segment lost 5 bases, leaving 11 bases of the junction unmatched. The germline gives CDR1 MDHEN, CDR2 SYDVKM. The CDR3 is 17 amino acids. In DNA form, the CDR3 reads TGTGCCAGCAGTCTGACTCAGACTAGCGGGATCCCCTACGAGCAGTACTTC. This sequence encodes CASSLTQTSGIPYEQYF.

With respect to this clonotype: This clone may be a read error of a much larger clone one base away. The chain recombines TRBV30 with TRBJ1-1; D not resolved. Germline CDR1 and CDR2: GTSNPN and SVGIG (reference sequence). The CDR3 has 13 residues. Trimming removed 1 base from V and 0 bases from J, with 6 bases in between. CDR3 region: CAWSAVMNTEAFF. The CDR3 coding sequence is TGTGCCTGGAGTGCAGTGATGAACACTGAAGCTTTCTTT. Full variable domain (outside the CDR3, taken from reference TRBV30 and TRBJ1-1): SQTIHQWPATLVQPVGSPLSLECTVEGTSNPNLYWYRQAAGRGLQLLFYSVGIGQISSEVPQNLSASRPQDRQFILSSKKLLLSDSGFYLCAWSAVMNTEAFFGQGTRLTVV.

This clonotype was seen a few times. The CDR3 DNA reads TGTGCCAGCAGGCTTACAGGGGTAGGGGAAAAACTGTTTTTT. It yields the protein CASRLTGVGEKLFF. The chain joins TRBV2 to TRBJ1-4; 7 bases match TRBD1. The CDR3 consists of 14 residues. Germline assignment: CDR1 SNHLY and CDR2 FYNNEI. V lost 6 bases to trimming and J lost 8 bases; unmatched junction nucleotides: 9.

Many counts were recorded for this clonotype. The J gene is TRBJ1-1, the V gene TRBV3-1, with 8 bases that match TRBD1. In germline, CDR1 is LGHDT, CDR2 YNNKEL (reference sequence). This CDR3 region has 12 residues. J gave up 7 bases and V 3 bases, and 1 base lay outside the gene matches. The CDR3 nucleotides read TGTGCCAGCAGCCACGGGACAGGTGAAGCTTTCTTT. It yields the protein CASSHGTGEAFF.

On this clonotype: A read error may explain this, as a much larger clone is one base away. The chain combines TRBV27 with TRBJ1-1, with a possible D match to TRBD1 (5 bases). The CDR3 sequence is 16 residues long. V dropped 8 bases and J dropped 1 base, with 20 bases sitting between them. CDR1 and CDR2 from the germline V gene are MNHEY and SMNVEV (reference sequence). This CDR3 reads CASGELGRQSNTEAFF. CDR3 nucleotides: TGTGCCAGCGGGGAATTGGGGAGACAGTCGAACACTGAAGCTTTCTTT.

The V gene is TRBV20-1, the J gene TRBJ2-1; 11 positions match TRBD2. The CDR3 consists of 16 residues. Germline V gives CDR1 DFQATT, CDR2 SNEGSKA (reference sequence). Losses at the gene ends were 3 bases for V and 5 bases for J; bases not matched to a gene: 9. CDR3 loop: CSAREAGTSGNNEQFF. Written as DNA, the CDR3 is TGCAGTGCTAGGGAGGCCGGGACTAGCGGAAACAATGAGCAGTTCTTC.

The chain employs TRBV12-3 or TRBV12-4 and TRBJ2-1; 14 nucleotides agree with TRBD2. The V segment lost 5 bases and the J segment 7 bases; nucleotides outside the gene matches: 10. This CDR3 region has 17 residues. CDR3 sequence reads: CASSGPGLAGVVNEQFF. The CDR3 DNA sequence: TGTGCCAGCAGTGGCCCGGGACTAGCGGGAGTCGTTAATGAGCAGTTCTTC.

This clonotype was recorded at least ten times. The gene calls are TRBV6-2 or TRBV6-3 and TRBJ2-7; 8 nucleotides match TRBD1. The germline CDR1 and CDR2 sequences are MNHEY and SVGEGT. J gave up 1 base and V 6 bases, and 11 bases lay outside the gene matches. The CDR3 contains 16 residues. This chain's CDR3 is CASRDDRTGISYEQYF. DNA for the CDR3: TGTGCCAGCAGGGATGACCGGACAGGGATATCCTACGAGCAGTACTTC.

As DNA, the CDR3 is TGTGCCAGCAGCCCCATGCTCACCTACGAGCAGTACTTC. It is translated as CASSPMLTYEQYF. This rearrangement joins TRBV7-9 to TRBJ2-7; D is ambiguous. CDR3 size: 13 residues. The germline V and J ends were trimmed by 5 bases and 2 bases, with 10 bases remaining between them. Per germline, CDR1 SEHNR and CDR2 FQNEAQ (reference sequence).

This clonotype was counted a few times. This chain links TRBV19 with TRBJ2-1, with D tentatively TRBD2 (7 bases). This CDR3 has 14 residues. Germline-derived CDR1 and CDR2 are LNHDA and SQIVND (reference sequence). V was clipped by 9 bases and J by 4 bases, with 16 bases between them. The CDR3 loop reads CASSAGAKYNEQFF. The CDR3 DNA reads TGTGCCAGCTCTGCGGGGGCTAAATACAATGAGCAGTTCTTC.

J is TRBJ2-2 and V is TRBV7-6; D is ambiguous. V dropped 5 bases and J dropped 4 bases, with 11 bases sitting between them. Germline CDR1 SGHVS, CDR2 FNYEAQ. The CDR3 has 14 residues. CDR3 nucleotides: TGTGCCAGCAGCCCCGATCGGGTCACCGGGGAGCTGTTTTTT. Translated, it gives CASSPDRVTGELFF. Together with reference TRBV7-6 and TRBJ2-2, the CDR3 gives the full variable domain: GAGVSQSPRYKVTKRGQDVALRCDPISGHVSLYWYRQALGQGPEFLTYFNYEAQQDKSGLPNDRFSAERPEGSISTLTIQRTEQRDSAMYRCASSPDRVTGELFFGEGSRLTVL.